Below, 25 T cell receptor beta chains from the same sample are listed, as sequenced in a study of blood T cell repertoires in COVID-19. Assay: immunoSEQ multiplex PCR; the TCRdb copy retains only in-frame clones and omits some. The sample holds some 200,000 clones; over 80% are singletons and the top ten take approximately 6.1%. The sequenced sample was peripheral blood. The receptors stem from a middle-aged woman with acute or convalescent COVID-19.

The chain recombines TRBV7-8 with TRBJ1-5, with TRBD1 as a possible D gene (5 bases). CDR1 is SGHVS and CDR2 is FQNEAQ in the germline V gene. V was pared by 5 bases and J by 9 bases, with 17 bases between. CDR3 size: 14 residues. As DNA, the CDR3 is TGTGCCAGCAGCCAGGCCCAGGGATTTGGGCCCCAGCATTTT. Its translation: CASSQAQGFGPQHF.

This clone was seen only once. J is TRBJ1-1 and V is TRBV7-9, with 7 bases matching TRBD1. V shed 5 bases, J shed 5 bases, and the junction held 17 bases outside the gene matches. Germline CDR1 SEHNR, CDR2 FQNEAQ (reference sequence). This CDR3 contains 17 residues. CDR3 bases: TGTGCCAGCAGCCCCTTGGGACAGACTTTTTTTAGTACTGAAGCTTTCTTT. Protein: CASSPLGQTFFSTEAFF.

As to this clone: At one boundary the junction diverges from the germline segment, which might be a read error. The chain carries TRBV4-1 and TRBJ1-1; D uncertain. This CDR3 region has 13 residues. The germline V gene encodes CDR1 MGHRA and CDR2 YSYEKL. The CDR3 protein is CASSPQLGGGGLF. In nucleotides, the CDR3 is TGCGCCAGCAGCCCACAGTTGGGCGGAGGAGGATTATTT.

This clone was found once. The chain is built from TRBV7-9 and TRBJ2-1; TRBD1 matches at 7 bases. The V gene end was trimmed by 3 bases and the J gene end by 2 bases; junction bases not matched to a gene: 4. CDR1 SEHNR and CDR2 FQNEAQ come from the germline V gene (reference sequence). This CDR3 is 15 amino acids long. The CDR3, as DNA: TGTGCCAGCAGCTTCCCGGGACAGACCTACAATGAGCAGTTCTTC. Translating gives CASSFPGQTYNEQFF.

The V and J genes are TRBV29-1 and TRBJ2-7; tentatively, D is TRBD1 (5 bases). CDR3 length: 16 residues. V shed 2 bases and J shed 3 bases, with 20 bases lying between them. CDR1 and CDR2 from the germline V gene are SQVTM and ANQGSEA. CDR3 amino acids: CSVELRSQTANYEQYF. CDR3 DNA sequence: TGCAGCGTTGAATTGAGGTCTCAGACAGCAAACTACGAGCAGTACTTC.

This clone showed up just once. The chain combines TRBV4-2 with TRBJ1-4; 8 bases fit TRBD1. Looked up from germline, CDR1 is LGHNA and CDR2 is YNFKEQ. The CDR3 extends over 15 amino acids. V shed 3 bases, J shed 8 bases, and the junction held 8 bases outside the gene matches. The CDR3 nucleotides are TGTGCCAGCAGCCAGAGGACAGGGAAAGACGAAAAACTGTTTTTT. This encodes CASSQRTGKDEKLFF.

This chain connects TRBV5-1 to TRBJ2-7, with 7 positions matching TRBD2. The CDR3 sequence is 15 residues long. Germline-derived CDR1 and CDR2 are SGHRS and YFSETQ. V lost 2 bases to trimming and J lost 3 bases; unmatched junction nucleotides: 8. The chain's CDR3 is CASSFQSGLLYEQYF. The DNA for the CDR3 is TGCGCCAGCAGCTTCCAGTCGGGACTACTCTACGAGCAGTACTTC.

The J gene is TRBJ2-3, the V gene TRBV19; D possibly corresponds to TRBD1 (5 bases). The CDR3 sequence is 15 residues long. V lost 2 bases to trimming and J lost 1 base, with 10 bases between them. Germline V lookup: CDR1 LNHDA, CDR2 SQIVND (reference sequence). CDR3: CASSIRGTGTDTQYF. DNA for the CDR3: TGTGCCAGTAGTATAAGGGGTACGGGCACAGATACGCAGTATTTT.

This clone was counted once. V gene TRBV7-9 combines with J gene TRBJ1-3; D uncertain. The CDR3 consists of 16 residues. Per germline, CDR1 SEHNR and CDR2 FQNEAQ (reference sequence). Between the trimmed V and J ends, which lost 5 bases and 0 bases, there was a span of 14 bases. The CDR3 spells CASSPGSGGSGNTIYF. DNA for the CDR3: TGTGCCAGCAGCCCGGGAAGCGGCGGCTCTGGAAACACCATATATTTT.

The J gene is TRBJ2-7, the V gene TRBV27, with TRBD1 matching 7 bases. Germline assignment: CDR1 MNHEY and CDR2 SMNVEV (reference sequence). With 5 bases clipped from V and 2 bases from J, the junction kept 15 bases outside the gene matches. This CDR3 is 17 amino acids long. CDR3 in DNA: TGTGCCAGCAGTCTACAGACTCCCGGGACAGTAACCTACGAGCAGTACTTC. Residues: CASSLQTPGTVTYEQYF.

The J gene is TRBJ2-3, the V gene TRBV3-1 (or the pseudogene TRBV3-2); the match to TRBD2 covers 9 bases. Germline assignment: CDR1 LGHDT and CDR2 YNNKEL (reference sequence). Trimming took 3 bases from V and 6 from J; bases not matched to a gene: 7. This CDR3 spans 15 amino acids. The chain's CDR3 is CASSHRGAGGDTQYF. The CDR3 region has the DNA TGTGCCAGCAGCCACCGGGGCGCGGGGGGGGATACGCAGTATTTT.

The rearrangement links TRBV28 to TRBJ2-1, with no clear D. Germline assignment: CDR1 MDHEN and CDR2 SYDVKM. This CDR3 contains 12 residues. Trimming shortened V by 6 bases and J by 12 bases, and 15 bases separated the two germline ends. The CDR3 nucleotides read TGTGCCAGCAGCTTAACAGTTATAGGGCAGTTCTTC. This codes for CASSLTVIGQFF.

This chain links TRBV6-5 with TRBJ1-2; D call uncertain. The germline V and J ends were trimmed by 6 bases and 2 bases, with 13 bases remaining between them. Germline CDR1 is MNHEY and CDR2 is SVGAGI. The length of the CDR3 is 14 residues. CDR3 DNA: TGTGCCAGCAGAAAGGGAGGTGGGAACTATGGCTACACCTTC. Protein: CASRKGGGNYGYTF.

The chain couples TRBV2 to TRBJ2-1; D may be TRBD1 (5 bases). Germline values: CDR1 SNHLY, CDR2 FYNNEI. The length of the CDR3 is 12 residues. Trimming shortened V by 2 bases and J by 8 bases, and 7 bases separated the two germline ends. The CDR3 spells CASSEQGDEQFF. Here the CDR3 DNA reads TGTGCCAGCAGTGAACAGGGCGATGAGCAGTTCTTC.

The chain joins TRBV5-4 to TRBJ1-2; D gene unclear. Trimming shortened V by 3 bases and J by 3 bases, and 12 bases separated the two germline ends. Germline assignment: CDR1 SGHNT and CDR2 YYREEE (reference sequence). The CDR3 contains 14 residues. In DNA form, the CDR3 reads TGTGCCAGCAGCTCCGTAACGAGGGACTATGGCTACACCTTC. Protein sequence: CASSSVTRDYGYTF.

The gene calls are TRBV6-4 and TRBJ1-2; 7 bases agree with TRBD1. Looked up from germline, CDR1 is MRHNA and CDR2 is SNTAGT. J lost 3 bases, V lost 10 bases, and 14 bases had no gene match. The CDR3 spans 15 residues. CDR3 amino acids: CAMRHVQGVHYGYTF. CDR3 nucleotide sequence: TGTGCCATGCGACATGTGCAGGGGGTTCACTATGGCTACACCTTC.

The J gene is TRBJ1-2, the V gene TRBV6-5, with D perhaps TRBD1 (5 bases). The CDR3 spans 14 residues. With 0 bases removed from V and 7 bases from J, the gap between germline ends came to 12 bases. Germline V CDR1 and CDR2: MNHEY, SVGAGI. The CDR3 DNA follows: TGTGCCAGCAGTTACTCGAATGTGGGGCTTGGCTACACCTTC. It encodes CASSYSNVGLGYTF.

The chain recombines TRBV28 with TRBJ1-2; 8 nucleotides agree with TRBD1. Germline V gene sequence: CDR1 MDHEN, CDR2 SYDVKM. The ends lost 6 bases at V and 8 bases at J; junction bases unmatched: 17. The CDR3 totals 16 residues. The CDR3 nucleotides read TGTGCCAGCAGCCCGTATCCGGGACAGGCTTTTCCAGGCTACACCTTC. This codes for CASSPYPGQAFPGYTF.

CDR3 bases: TGTGCCAGCAGTGAATACCGGAGGTATGGCTACACCTTC. Its protein product is CASSEYRRYGYTF. The chain links TRBV7-2 to TRBJ1-2, with no clear D. Germline-derived CDR1 and CDR2 are SGHTA and FQGNSA. V lost 6 bases and J lost 5, with 13 bases in between. This CDR3 is 13 amino acids long.

This chain joins TRBV21-1 and TRBJ1-1; the D call of TRBD1 is as the table states it, not checked on the DNA. TRBV21-1 counts as a pseudogene. The CDR3 sequence is 17 residues long. CDR3 coding DNA: TGTGCCAGCAGCAAAAACGACGGGGCAGGGGGCGGCACTGAAGCTTTCTTT. Protein product: CASSKNDGAGGGTEAFF.

The chain couples TRBV29-1 to TRBJ2-1; 11 bases align to TRBD2. The trim removed 6 bases at V and 0 bases at J, leaving 10 bases unmatched. Germline CDR1 is SQVTM and CDR2 is ANQGSEA. This CDR3 has 17 amino acids. Here the CDR3 reads CSVGGLADYSSYNEQFF. The CDR3 DNA follows: TGCAGCGTGGGGGGACTAGCGGATTATAGCTCCTACAATGAGCAGTTCTTC.

This chain joins TRBV2 and TRBJ2-2; D perhaps matches TRBD2 (6 bases). With 0 bases removed from V and 2 bases from J, the gap between germline ends came to 10 bases. The CDR3 totals 16 residues. The germline V gene has CDR1 SNHLY and CDR2 FYNNEI. The CDR3 spells CASSEARGTNTGELFF. The CDR3 region has the DNA TGTGCCAGCAGTGAAGCCCGAGGGACTAACACCGGGGAGCTGTTTTTT.

This chain connects TRBV10-3 to TRBJ1-3; D perhaps matches TRBD1 (6 bases). CDR1 ENHRY and CDR2 SYGVKD come from the germline V gene. The CDR3 is 16 amino acids. Trimming shortened V by 11 bases and J by 0 bases, and 20 bases separated the two germline ends. CDR3 in amino acids: CAARAWTESSGNTIYF. The DNA of the CDR3 is TGTGCCGCCCGGGCCTGGACAGAGAGCTCTGGAAACACCATATATTTT.

The chain joins TRBV29-1 to TRBJ2-3, with unresolved D. Germline V gene data show CDR1 as SQVTM and CDR2 as ANQGSEA. V was cut by 5 bases and J by 4 bases, with 16 bases left in between. The CDR3 loop spans 14 amino acids. The CDR3: CSVTVGTNPDTQYF. Here the CDR3 DNA reads TGCAGCGTTACGGTCGGTACCAACCCAGATACGCAGTATTTT.

The chain uses TRBV29-1 and TRBJ2-7; 9 bases are a match to TRBD2. CDR3 length: 15 residues. J lost 1 base, V lost 4 bases, and 8 bases had no gene match. Germline V gene data show CDR1 as SQVTM and CDR2 as ANQGSEA. The CDR3 protein is CSVAEGTSRSYEQYF. The CDR3 DNA is TGCAGCGTTGCCGAGGGGACTAGCCGATCCTACGAGCAGTACTTC.